This T cell receptor beta chain was recorded in a study of T cells in Graves' hyperthyroidism and ophthalmopathy (dated by TCRdb to about 2019). Background for the entire study: Peripheral blood was sampled at the time of initial diagnosis, prior to any treatment. To identify distinguishing TCR V-J signatures, a discovery cohort of some 100 patients was used, comprising 43 with Graves' ophthalmopathy and 57 with stable Graves' hyperthyroidism. Prospective prediction of ophthalmopathy was tested in an independent validation cohort consisting of about 19 hyperthyroidism patients and some 16 patients who later progressed to ophthalmopathy. For training and testing, the roughly 93 patients in the discovery cohort were randomly divided in a 7:3 ratio. The study also compared thyroid tissue and blood T-cell repertoires from a handful of Graves' hyperthyroidism patients. After sampling, hyperthyroidism patients received methimazole starting at 30 mg daily, and ophthalmopathy patients received high-dose intravenous methylprednisolone. The paper reports TCR Vbeta CDR3 sequencing of roughly 140 peripheral blood samples: around 41 ophthalmopathy, 70 to 85 hyperthyroidism and around 17 progressor patients. The research as a whole found: In cross-validation, a model built on a 13 V-J signature told ophthalmopathy apart from stable hyperthyroidism with just under 90% sensitivity and approximately 81% specificity, and in testing the same model reached 80%/75%. In validation, progression to ophthalmopathy was predicted by the model with almost 71% sensitivity and 72% to 80% specificity, a median of 6.5 months before onset. Sample size was not statistically predetermined, and blinding of investigators to group allocation was not performed. Most expanded thyroid clonotypes (frequency above 0.001) were also found in blood, which suggests that blood repertoires may mirror thyroid immune responses.

Amplification of TCR beta CDR3 regions was carried out from RNA transcripts. The TCR CDR3 was subjected to a first round of RT-PCR using the HTBI primer set and the Qiagen OneStep RT-PCR kit. The libraries were constructed in a second round of multiplex PCR and then size-selected and purified. Sequencing of the libraries was done on an Illumina HiSeq2000 using paired-end 100 bp reads. As for the authors' bioinformatics: SOAPnuke was used to process the raw data, with reads discarded if the reads contained adapters or uncalled bases, had a mean Phred below 15, or lacked an exact constant-primer or identifier match. High-quality paired reads were merged using COPE v1.2.5, and each unique nucleotide sequence was defined as a clonotype. MiTCR v1.1 was used to align the clonotypes against IMGT TRBV, TRBD and TRBJ reference segments. The analysis included only V-J combinations with a frequency above 0.0001, which together covered more than 98% of the repertoires. A TCS score was defined as the ratio between F50 (clonal expansion) and ExV (chaos), using BLOSUM62-based TCRdist between CDR3 peptides within each V-J. Welch's t-statistics and random forest reduced fewer than 600 V-J features to roughly 13, which were used in a naive Bayes classifier (R e1071). In TCRdb, the public reads were trimmed at Q25 with fastp and aligned with MiXCR, with productive beta chains retained. Merged by CDR3 protein, the rows form single entries marked with the most common genes and DNA. Clone size and V and J calls follow TCRdb, not the original study. The sample table contains under 300,000 distinct CDR3 sequences; only one count was recorded for roughly 15% of them. The ten largest clones represent roughly 13% of the sample.

CDR1 is given as DFQATT and CDR2 as SNEGSKA, both from the germline V gene (reference sequence). Spanning cysteine to phenylalanine, the CDR3 consists of 13 amino acids. The sequence is cut down to CDR3 DNA, 39 bases in frame from base 1. This clonotype has just one count. Its antigen remains undetermined. Base quality data are lacking; no much larger clone is found one base away. One read alone lends weak support. Hyperthyroidism patients were newly diagnosed, with disease duration under 2 months, and aged 18 to 65 years. Any patient with an uncontrolled infection, another autoimmune disease, pregnancy or lactation was excluded. Clinical symptoms, serum thyroxine and TRAb, thyroid ultrasound, and orbital computed tomography formed the basis for the diagnoses. Blood from progressor patients was drawn when they were first diagnosed with hyperthyroidism, before any ophthalmopathy symptoms appeared. Ficoll-Paque density gradient centrifugation was used to isolate PBMCs from about 10 ml of fresh peripheral blood. Progressor patients were first diagnosed with Graves' hyperthyroidism and then developed ophthalmopathy during follow-up. Total RNA was extracted with Trizol reagent, and quality was checked on an Agilent 2100 Bioanalyzer.

Here the chain combines TRBV20-1 and TRBJ2-7; TRBD2 aligns with 11 central bases. This sequence originates from a woman aged 40 to 50 with Graves' hyperthyroidism that later progressed to Graves' ophthalmopathy. The sequenced material came from blood. The bases are TGCAGAGCCGGGACTAGCGGCTCCTACGAGCAGTACTTC. Protein translation: CRAGTSGSYEQYF.